The clone carrying this TCR beta chain came up once. As yet, its antigen is unknown. CD4+ T cells from unexposed donors were obtained before the COVID-19 pandemic (2011-2018). After about 10 days of culture, CD4+ T cells were isolated. Clones were read by immunoSEQ multiplex PCR, and TCRdb kept only the in-frame ones, dropping some. The table has about 19,000 clones, more than 60% seen once. This entry comes from a study of CD4 T cells in relation to SARS-CoV-2 and coronaviruses. Findings and caveats of the study: Compared with monoreactive clones, crossreactive clones showed significantly weaker SARS-CoV-2 expansion. The cross-reactivity analysis covered only spike protein, not other viral proteins.

V dropped 0 bases and J dropped 9 bases, with 12 bases sitting between them. This CDR3 is built from 13 residues. Germline-derived CDR1 and CDR2 are SGDLS and YYNGEE. This receptor was identified in a human donor in good health. Material for sequencing was CD4+ T cells from PBMCs, cultured in vitro. This chain uses TRBV9 with TRBJ1-1; weak D call: TRBD1 (6 bases). CDR3 protein: CASSVGDNGQAFF. The CDR3 region has the DNA TGTGCCAGCAGCGTAGGGGACAACGGGCAAGCTTTCTTT.